The 20 T cell receptor beta chains given below trace back to one sample, sequenced in a study of identical twins. Each CDR3 protein is one row after TCRdb ran MiXCR on the 5' RACE reads. The sample shows under 250,000 distinct CDR3 sequences, around 6.9% of them seen only once. The same data also contributed to another study, on yellow fever vaccine responses in identical twins.

Sequenced input: memory (CD45RO+) T cells sorted from blood. These receptors came from a woman aged 18-35 years in good health.

This clonotype has a handful of counts. J is TRBJ1-3 and V is TRBV11-3; D call uncertain. Germline V gene lookup returns CDR1 SGHNT and CDR2 YENEEA. The V gene lost 5 bases and the J gene lost 0 bases, with 5 bases spanning the gap. This CDR3 spans 13 amino acids. The CDR3 region is CASSLYSGNTIYF. CDR3 nucleotides: TGTGCCAGCAGCCTTTACTCTGGAAACACCATATATTTT.

This clonotype came up many times. The chain combines TRBV2 with TRBJ2-2; the match to TRBD2 covers 7 bases. The CDR3 has 15 residues. Trimming cost V 7 bases and J 3 bases; bases outside gene matches: 8. Germline lookup yields CDR1 SNHLY and CDR2 FYNNEI. CDR3 amino acids: CASKHGGVDTGELFF. The CDR3, as DNA: TGTGCCAGCAAACATGGGGGGGTGGACACCGGGGAGCTGTTTTTT.

This rearrangement joins TRBV12-3 or TRBV12-4 to TRBJ2-3, with 10 bases lining up with TRBD2. The CDR3 covers 19 residues. CDR3 nucleotides: TGTACCTGCAGTTTAGGTAGCGGGGGGCCCCCCCCTTACACAGATACGCAGTATTTT. Protein: CTCSLGSGGPPPYTDTQYF.

This clonotype was seen more than once but under ten times. V usage is TRBV6-2 or TRBV6-3 and J usage is TRBJ2-1, with 8 nucleotides matching TRBD2. This CDR3 has 15 residues. The germline V gene has CDR1 MNHEY and CDR2 SVGEGT. The V segment lost 5 bases and the J segment 8 bases; nucleotides outside the gene matches: 11. The CDR3 coding sequence is TGTGCCAGCAGTCGAGGGGGGACTAGGAACGATGAGCAGTTCTTC. Encoded protein: CASSRGGTRNDEQFF.

This clonotype was observed at least ten times. The chain couples TRBV20-1 to TRBJ2-1; 13 nucleotides align to TRBD2. The CDR3 sequence is 15 residues long. V lost 0 bases to trimming and J lost 4 bases; unmatched junction nucleotides: 0. Germline CDR1 DFQATT, CDR2 SNEGSKA (reference sequence). In DNA form, the CDR3 reads TGCAGTGCTAGAGAGGGACTAGCGGGATACAATGAGCAGTTCTTC. The encoded protein is CSAREGLAGYNEQFF.

This clonotype was seen more than once but under ten times. The V and J genes are TRBV9 and TRBJ2-1; TRBD1 aligns across 8 bases. This CDR3 is 15 amino acids long. The germline V gene encodes CDR1 SGDLS and CDR2 YYNGEE. The trim removed 2 bases at V and 2 bases at J, leaving 3 bases unmatched. The CDR3 loop is CASSVQGAAYNEQFF. Here the CDR3 DNA reads TGTGCCAGCAGCGTTCAGGGGGCGGCCTACAATGAGCAGTTCTTC.

This clonotype has a count of ten or more. The CDR3 DNA follows: TGTGCCAGCAGTGAAGGCGCCGGCGGGAGCTACGAGCAGTACTTC. This encodes CASSEGAGGSYEQYF. The chain uses TRBV6-1 and TRBJ2-7; 7 nucleotides match TRBD2. V lost 1 base, J lost 3 bases, and 6 bases stayed unmatched. This CDR3 spans 15 amino acids. The germline V gene has CDR1 MNHNS and CDR2 SASEGT.

This clonotype has more than one count but fewer than ten. V usage is TRBV7-2 and J usage is TRBJ2-7, with no clear D. V lost 5 bases to trimming and J lost 0 bases, with 14 bases between them. This CDR3 region has 15 residues. Germline V gene lookup returns CDR1 SGHTA and CDR2 FQGNSA. This chain's CDR3 is CASSQWTVSSYEQYF. CDR3 nucleotides: TGTGCCAGCAGCCAATGGACGGTTAGCTCCTACGAGCAGTACTTC.

This clonotype was observed many times. This chain connects TRBV7-3 to TRBJ2-2; TRBD1 matches 8 bases. The trim removed 6 bases at V and 6 bases at J, leaving 0 bases unmatched. This CDR3 is built from 12 residues. In germline, CDR1 is SGHTA, CDR2 FQGTGA. CDR3 in amino acids: CASRQGAGELFF. The CDR3 DNA follows: TGTGCCAGCAGACAGGGGGCCGGGGAGCTGTTTTTT.

This clonotype was counted at least ten times. V gene TRBV25-1 combines with J gene TRBJ2-7; D is unclear. From germline, CDR1 is MGHDK and CDR2 SYGVNS. With 1 base removed from V and 5 bases from J, the gap between germline ends came to 3 bases. The CDR3 runs 11 residues. The CDR3 DNA sequence: TGTGCCAGCAGTGAATCGAACGAGCAGTACTTC. It yields the protein CASSESNEQYF.

The genes are TRBV20-1 and TRBJ2-3, with 9 nucleotides matching TRBD2. Looked up from germline, CDR1 is DFQATT and CDR2 is SNEGSKA (reference sequence). V shed 6 bases, J shed 3 bases, and the junction held 10 bases outside the gene matches. The CDR3 contains 15 residues. CDR3 in amino acids: CSAERSGGSTDTQYF. The CDR3 DNA sequence: TGCAGTGCCGAGAGAAGCGGGGGGAGTACAGATACGCAGTATTTT.

The chain carries TRBV25-1 and TRBJ1-2; possible D gene TRBD1, 5 bases. Germline values: CDR1 MGHDK, CDR2 SYGVNS. This CDR3 comprises 14 residues. V was pared by 5 bases and J by 3 bases, with 13 bases between. The CDR3 loop reads CASSNSGSHYGYTF. CDR3 coding DNA: TGTGCCAGCAGTAACTCAGGGTCCCACTATGGCTACACCTTC.

The chain combines TRBV6-4 with TRBJ2-3, with D hard to call. This CDR3 has 13 amino acids. CDR1 MRHNA and CDR2 SNTAGT come from the germline V gene. V lost 0 bases to trimming and J lost 6 bases, with 7 bases between them. The CDR3 sequence: CASSDSGLDTQYF. CDR3 DNA: TGTGCCAGCAGTGACTCAGGGTTGGATACGCAGTATTTT.

This clonotype was seen at least ten times. The gene calls are TRBV19 and TRBJ2-1, with TRBD2 identical over 7 bases. V lost 1 base, J lost 7 bases, and 7 bases stayed unmatched. The CDR3 has 15 residues. The germline V gene has CDR1 LNHDA and CDR2 SQIVND (reference sequence). CDR3 bases: TGTGCCAGTAGTATAGCGGCGGGAGTTTTAAATGAGCAGTTCTTC. Translation gives CASSIAAGVLNEQFF.

This clonotype has at least ten counts. The gene calls are TRBV5-1 and TRBJ2-5; possibly TRBD1 for D (7 bases). The CDR3 runs 15 residues. Between the trimmed V and J ends, which lost 4 bases and 5 bases, there was a span of 18 bases. Germline loops: CDR1 SGHRS, CDR2 YFSETQ. The chain's CDR3 is CASSPGGLSGETQYF. Here the CDR3 DNA reads TGCGCCAGCAGCCCAGGGGGACTTTCAGGGGAGACCCAGTACTTC.

This clonotype has a handful of counts. J is TRBJ1-4 and V is TRBV6-1; D is possibly TRBD1 (5 bases). V shed 6 bases and J shed 6 bases, with 14 bases lying between them. CDR1 is MNHNS and CDR2 is SASEGT in the germline V gene. The CDR3 runs to 14 residues. Written as DNA, the CDR3 is TGTGCCAGCAGGACGTCCGGGACCCATGAAAAACTGTTTTTT. It yields the protein CASRTSGTHEKLFF.

The chain carries TRBV29-1 and TRBJ1-2; D uncertain. The CDR3 spans 14 residues. The germline CDR1 and CDR2 sequences are SQVTM and ANQGSEA. Trimming removed 0 bases from V and 8 bases from J, with 16 bases in between. CDR3 protein: CSVEELQDVGGYTF. CDR3 nucleotides: TGCAGCGTTGAAGAGCTGCAAGACGTAGGGGGCTACACCTTC.

The sample holds many counts of this clonotype. This chain uses TRBV7-8 with TRBJ2-5; TRBD1 agrees at 10 bases. J was trimmed by 5 bases and V by 5 bases; bases with no gene match: 8. The CDR3 is 15 residues long. Germline V gene lookup returns CDR1 SGHVS and CDR2 FQNEAQ. The DNA for the CDR3 is TGTGCCAGCAGCAAGGGACAGGGGAATGGGGAGACCCAGTACTTC. Protein product: CASSKGQGNGETQYF.

This clonotype was counted at least ten times. The rearrangement uses TRBV10-3 and TRBJ2-7; 9 bases align to TRBD1. Trimming at V came to 5 bases and at J to 1 base, leaving 6 bases not matched to a gene. This CDR3 region has 15 residues. Germline loops: CDR1 ENHRY, CDR2 SYGVKD. The CDR3 is CAISRETGGSYEQYF. The CDR3 coding sequence is TGTGCCATCAGTAGAGAGACAGGGGGTTCCTACGAGCAGTACTTC.

This clonotype was observed many times. The genes are TRBV15 and TRBJ1-5; 9 nucleotides match TRBD1. V lost 3 bases and J lost 2; bases outside the gene matches: 5. CDR1 is LNHNV and CDR2 is YYDKDF in the germline V gene (reference sequence). The CDR3 is 16 amino acids. CDR3 nucleotide sequence: TGTGCCACCAGCAGTGGGACAGGGAGAGGCAATCAGCCCCAGCATTTT. It yields the protein CATSSGTGRGNQPQHF.